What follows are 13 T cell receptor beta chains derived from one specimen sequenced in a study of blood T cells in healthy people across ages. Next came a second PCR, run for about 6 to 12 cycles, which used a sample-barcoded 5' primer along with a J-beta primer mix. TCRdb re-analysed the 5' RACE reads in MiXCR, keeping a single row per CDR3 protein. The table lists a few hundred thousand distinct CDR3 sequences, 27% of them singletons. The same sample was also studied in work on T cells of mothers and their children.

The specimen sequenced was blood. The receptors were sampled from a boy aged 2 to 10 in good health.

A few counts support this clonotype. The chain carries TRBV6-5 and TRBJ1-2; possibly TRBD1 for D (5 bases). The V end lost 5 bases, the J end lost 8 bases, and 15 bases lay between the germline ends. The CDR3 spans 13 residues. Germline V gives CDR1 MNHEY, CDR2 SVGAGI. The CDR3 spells CASSTGAVEGYTF. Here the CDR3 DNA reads TGTGCCAGCAGTACCGGGGCGGTGGAAGGCTACACCTTC.

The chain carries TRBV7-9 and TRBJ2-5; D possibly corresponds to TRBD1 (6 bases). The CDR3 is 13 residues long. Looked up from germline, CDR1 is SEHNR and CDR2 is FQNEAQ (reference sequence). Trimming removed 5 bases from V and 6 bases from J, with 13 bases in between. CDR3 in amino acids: CASSGTGLQTQYF. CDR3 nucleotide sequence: TGTGCCAGCAGCGGAACAGGGTTACAGACCCAGTACTTC.

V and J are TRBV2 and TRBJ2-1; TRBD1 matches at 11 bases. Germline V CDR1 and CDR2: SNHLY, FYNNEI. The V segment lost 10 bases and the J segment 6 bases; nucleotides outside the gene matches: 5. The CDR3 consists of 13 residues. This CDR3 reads CATPGQGGNEQFF. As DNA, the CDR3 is TGTGCCACCCCGGGACAGGGGGGCAATGAGCAGTTCTTC.

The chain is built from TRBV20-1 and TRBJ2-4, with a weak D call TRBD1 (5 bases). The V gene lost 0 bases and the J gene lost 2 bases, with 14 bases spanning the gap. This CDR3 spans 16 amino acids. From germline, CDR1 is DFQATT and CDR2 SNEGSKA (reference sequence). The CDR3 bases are TGCAGTGCTAGAGAGGGGCTAGTGGGAACCAAAAACATTCAGTACTTC. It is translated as CSAREGLVGTKNIQYF.

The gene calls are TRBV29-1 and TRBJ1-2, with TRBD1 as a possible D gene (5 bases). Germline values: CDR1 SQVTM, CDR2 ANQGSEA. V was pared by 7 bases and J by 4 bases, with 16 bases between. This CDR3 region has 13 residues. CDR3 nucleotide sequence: TGCAGCGCCTCGGGGGGGGAGCGCTATGGCTACACCTTC. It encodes CSASGGERYGYTF.

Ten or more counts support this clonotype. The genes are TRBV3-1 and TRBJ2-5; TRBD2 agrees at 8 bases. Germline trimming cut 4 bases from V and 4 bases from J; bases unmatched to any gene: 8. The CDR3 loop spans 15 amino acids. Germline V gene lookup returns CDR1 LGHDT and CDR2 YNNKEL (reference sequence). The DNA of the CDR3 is TGTGCCAGCAGCCCGGTAGCGGGATTAGGAGAGACCCAGTACTTC. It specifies CASSPVAGLGETQYF.

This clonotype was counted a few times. The CDR3 protein is CASSGGTALKATPLHF. CDR3 bases: TGCGCCAGCAGCGGGGGGACCGCCCTCAAAGCGACACCCCTCCACTTT. The V and J genes are TRBV5-1 and TRBJ1-6; weak D call: TRBD1 (5 bases). Trimming took 4 bases from V and 11 from J, leaving 22 bases between them. The CDR3 totals 16 residues. CDR1 and CDR2 (germline): SGHRS, YFSETQ.

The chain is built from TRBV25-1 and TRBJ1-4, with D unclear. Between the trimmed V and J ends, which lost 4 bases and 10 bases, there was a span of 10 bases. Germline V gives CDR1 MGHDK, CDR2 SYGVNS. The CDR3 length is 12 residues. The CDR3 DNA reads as TGTGCCAGCAGTGGGGGTCTCGGAAAACTGTTTTTT. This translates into CASSGGLGKLFF.

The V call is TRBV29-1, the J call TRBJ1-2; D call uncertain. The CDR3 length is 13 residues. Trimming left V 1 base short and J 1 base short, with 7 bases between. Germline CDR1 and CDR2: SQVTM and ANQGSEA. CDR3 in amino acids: CSVEGALNYGYTF. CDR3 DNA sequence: TGCAGCGTTGAAGGGGCTCTTAACTATGGCTACACCTTC.

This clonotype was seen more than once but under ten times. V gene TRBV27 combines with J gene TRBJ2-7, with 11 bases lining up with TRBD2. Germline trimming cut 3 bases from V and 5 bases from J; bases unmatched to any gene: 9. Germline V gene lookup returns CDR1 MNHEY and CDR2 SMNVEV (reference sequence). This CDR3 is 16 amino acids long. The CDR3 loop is CASSFHTSGSLHEQYF. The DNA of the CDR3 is TGTGCCAGCAGTTTCCATACTAGCGGGAGCCTCCACGAGCAGTACTTC.

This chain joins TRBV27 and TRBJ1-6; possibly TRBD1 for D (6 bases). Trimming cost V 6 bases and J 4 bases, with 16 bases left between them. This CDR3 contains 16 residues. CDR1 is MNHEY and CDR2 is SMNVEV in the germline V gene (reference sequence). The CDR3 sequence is CASSRGGATYNSPLHF. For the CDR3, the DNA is TGTGCCAGCAGCCGCGGGGGGGCCACATATAATTCACCCCTCCACTTT.

CDR3 in DNA: TGTGCCAGCAGCCGTTCGGGACATGGCCCCCTCTACGAGCAGTACTTC. Amino acid sequence: CASSRSGHGPLYEQYF. V and J are TRBV5-6 and TRBJ2-7; a possible D gene is TRBD1 (6 bases). Germline V CDR1 and CDR2: SGHDT, YYEEEE. The CDR3 is made up of 16 amino acids. V lost 4 bases to trimming and J lost 3 bases, with 20 bases between them.

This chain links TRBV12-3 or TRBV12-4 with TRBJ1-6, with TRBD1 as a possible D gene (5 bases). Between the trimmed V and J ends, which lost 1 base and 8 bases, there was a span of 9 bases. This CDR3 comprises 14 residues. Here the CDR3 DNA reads TGTGCCAGCAGTTTAGGGGGCCGCCATTCACCCCTCCACTTT. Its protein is CASSLGGRHSPLHF.